This T cell receptor (beta chain) was identified during a study of tumor and adjacent non-tumor tissue in lung cancer listed by TCRdb under 2018. General notes on the study: The cohort included around twelve adenocarcinoma, a couple of squamous cell carcinoma and 1 small cell lung cancer patients. A total of some 130,000,000 productive TCRbeta reads were generated by sequencing, corresponding to an average of about 4 million reads per sample. Ages among the roughly 15 patients ranged from roughly 31 to 76 years, there were approximately 10 men and 5 women, and disease was at TNM stage I to III. Under 35 paired specimens, one tumor and one normal lung sample per patient, were profiled by TCRbeta CDR3 sequencing. The study compared bulk TCRbeta repertoires from lung tumor tissue and matched distant non-tumor lung tissue of roughly 15 lung cancer patients.

RNA was isolated from bulk, unsorted tissue, and RNA quality was assessed with a NanoDrop ND-1000 and an Agilent 2100. Normal lung samples were distant non-tumor tissue taken more than 3 cm from the tumor edge. All donors had newly diagnosed lung cancer, had not received prior chemotherapy, and were admitted for thoracic surgery in China between August and November 2014. Anyone who had undergone radiotherapy or chemotherapy before, or who had another cancer at the same time, was left out of the study. Pieces of surgical tissue measuring about 1-2.1 cm3 were kept in RNAlater solution and held at -80 degrees C until needed. Library generation was performed with multiplex PCR. The instrument given in TCRdb is Illumina HiSeq 2500. TCRbeta libraries were built by three rounds of nested PCR using primers (Table S4), following protocols modified from ARM-PCR. Before sequencing, PCR products of 200-500 bp were cut from the gel and purified using the QIAquick gel extraction kit. Under the source paper's analysis protocol: Trimmomatic was used to clean the reads, FLASH was used to merge the reads into complete CDR3 sequences, and MiTCR was used to assign the reads to V(D)J germline segments. Clonal diversity was calculated as the inverse Simpson's index using VDJtools. A read counted as productive if the sequence was in-frame and lacked a premature stop codon. Through fastp at Q25 and MiXCR, TCRdb rebuilt clones from the public reads, retaining in-frame beta chains. Rows with one shared CDR3 protein collapse into an entry with the most common genes and DNA. None of the V and J calls come from the authors' own analysis; TCRdb made them. The sample yields roughly 90,000 distinct CDR3 sequences; 75% to 85% were counted once. The ten largest clones take up 20% to 25% of the sample.

Via the germline V gene (reference sequence), CDR1 is SEHNR and CDR2 FQNEAQ. Trimming takes 5 bases off V and 0 bases off J; junction bases not matched to a gene: 3. Including the terminal cysteine and phenylalanine, the CDR3 comprises 15 residues. Only the CDR3 DNA stays, 45 bases, in frame from base 1. This clonotype was detected a few times. There is no known antigen for this receptor. Being one base from a much bigger clone, this may be a read error. Beyond this particular receptor, the publication reports: TCR diversity was significantly higher in younger patients, and higher tumor TCR diversity was associated with shorter overall and disease-free survival. The top 100 clones accounted for a significantly larger cumulative portion of the repertoire in normal lung than in tumor tissue. Only roughly 16 patients were in the cohort, and the authors stated that larger samples and more detailed clinical data are needed. Neither the sequencing platform nor unique molecular identifiers are mentioned in the methods. TCR diversity (inverse Simpson) was significantly higher in tumor than in normal lung tissue (roughly 430 vs 170, P = 0.0075, Mann-Whitney U test). Because peripheral blood was not sequenced, blood TCRbeta repertoires in the lung cancer patients of the study were not examined.

This clonotype was obtained from a woman between 50 and 59 years old with non-small cell lung cancer. The sequence is built from TRBV7-9 and TRBJ1-1; a stretch of 10 junction bases matches TRBD1. The sequenced sample was distant non-tumor lung tissue. The sequenced DNA is TGTGCCAGCAGCACAGGGACAGGGGTGAACACTGAAGCTTTCTTT. Its translation reads: CASSTGTGVNTEAFF.